Reported below is one T cell receptor beta chain. Antigen specificity is unknown. At the DNA level, this CDR3 is encoded by other sequences in the same sample as well. The CDR3 is 13 residues long. Germline V gives CDR1 SNHLY, CDR2 FYNNEI. V was pared by 2 bases and J by 4 bases, with 6 bases between. This sample is drawn from a study of cytomegalovirus exposure and HLA in healthy donors. On the study more broadly: Within an early data release were tens of millions of unique TCRs drawn from HLA-typed donors. General study points: V segments that were indistinguishable, TRBV6-2 and TRBV6-3 among them, were omitted from analysis. As a later analysis showed, a missense DCLRE1C variant was linked to trimming of TCR beta V- and J-genes.

The PCR had 60 Vbeta and 13 Jbeta primers. The protocol was immunoSEQ multiplex PCR, while the TCRdb copy is restricted to in-frame clones and leaves out a portion. The sample holds more than 140,000 clones, 75% seen once. The sequenced sample was PBMCs. V usage is TRBV2 and J usage is TRBJ1-5, with D unresolved. This receptor was taken from a man aged 35 to 55 in good health and CMV-seronegative. This chain's CDR3 is CASSESRNQPQHF. The CDR3 DNA is TGTGCCAGCAGTGAATCCAGGAATCAGCCCCAGCATTTT.